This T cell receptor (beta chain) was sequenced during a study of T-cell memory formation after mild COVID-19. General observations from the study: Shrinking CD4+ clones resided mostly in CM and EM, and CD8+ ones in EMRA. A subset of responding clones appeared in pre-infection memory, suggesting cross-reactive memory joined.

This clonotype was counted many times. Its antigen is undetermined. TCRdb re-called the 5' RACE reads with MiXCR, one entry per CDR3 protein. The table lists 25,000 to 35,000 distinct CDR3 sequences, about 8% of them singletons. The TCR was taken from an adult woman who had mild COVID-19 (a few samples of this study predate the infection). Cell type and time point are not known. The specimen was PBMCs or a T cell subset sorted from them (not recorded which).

The DNA for the CDR3 is TGTGCCAGCAGCCAAACTAGCGGTATCCCGTACTTC. This encodes CASSQTSGIPYF. The chain employs TRBV3-1 and TRBJ2-5; 8 bases map to TRBD2. The CDR3 contains 12 residues. CDR1 LGHDT and CDR2 YNNKEL come from the germline V gene (reference sequence). The V gene end was trimmed by 2 bases and the J gene end by 13 bases; junction bases not matched to a gene: 6.